This TCR beta chain comes out of a study of cytomegalovirus exposure and HLA in healthy donors. Repertoires were generated with immunoSEQ multiplex PCR, while TCRdb's copy carries only in-frame clones and drops some. The table includes 110,000 to 150,000 clones, 85% to 95% detected once. The CDR3 consists of 13 residues. Per germline, CDR1 GTSNPN and CDR2 SVGIG (reference sequence). The ends lost 7 bases at V and 4 bases at J; junction bases unmatched: 6. The J gene is TRBJ2-2, the V gene TRBV30; 7 bases line up with TRBD2. This receptor was taken from a young man in good health and CMV-seropositive. Material: PBMCs. The CDR3 loop is CAFPSGSTGELFF. The CDR3, as DNA: TGTGCCTTCCCTAGCGGTTCCACCGGGGAGCTGTTTTTT.